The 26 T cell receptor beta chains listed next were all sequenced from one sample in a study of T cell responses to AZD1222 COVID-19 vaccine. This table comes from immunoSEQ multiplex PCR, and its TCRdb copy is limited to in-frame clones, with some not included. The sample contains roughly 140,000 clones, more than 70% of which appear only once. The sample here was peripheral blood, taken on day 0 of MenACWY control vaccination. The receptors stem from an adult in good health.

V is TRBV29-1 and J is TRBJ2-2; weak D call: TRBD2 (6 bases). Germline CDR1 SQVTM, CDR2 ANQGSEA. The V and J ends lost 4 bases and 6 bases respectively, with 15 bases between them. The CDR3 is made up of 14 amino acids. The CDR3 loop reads CSVGRGIKSGELFF. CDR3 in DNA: TGCAGCGTTGGCCGGGGGATTAAGTCCGGGGAGCTGTTTTTT.

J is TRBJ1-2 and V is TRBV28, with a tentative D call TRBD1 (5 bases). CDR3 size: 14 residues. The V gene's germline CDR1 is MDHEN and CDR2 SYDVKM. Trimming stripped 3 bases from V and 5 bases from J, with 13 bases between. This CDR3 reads CASSLPGNSYGYTF. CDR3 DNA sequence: TGTGCCAGCAGTTTGCCAGGGAACTCTTATGGCTACACCTTC.

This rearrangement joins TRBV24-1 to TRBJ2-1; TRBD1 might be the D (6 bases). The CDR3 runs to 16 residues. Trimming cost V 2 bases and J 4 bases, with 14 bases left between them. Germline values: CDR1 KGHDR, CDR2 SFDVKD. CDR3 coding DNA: TGTGCCACCAGTGATTCGACAGGTCACTTTTACAATGAGCAGTTCTTC. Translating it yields CATSDSTGHFYNEQFF.

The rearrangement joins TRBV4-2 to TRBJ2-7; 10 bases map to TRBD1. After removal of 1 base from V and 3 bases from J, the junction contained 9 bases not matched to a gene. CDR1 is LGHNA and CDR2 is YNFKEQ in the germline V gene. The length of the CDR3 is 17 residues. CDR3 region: CASSQVGLGQGVYEQYF. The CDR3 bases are TGTGCCAGCAGCCAAGTCGGGCTCGGACAGGGGGTCTACGAGCAGTACTTC.

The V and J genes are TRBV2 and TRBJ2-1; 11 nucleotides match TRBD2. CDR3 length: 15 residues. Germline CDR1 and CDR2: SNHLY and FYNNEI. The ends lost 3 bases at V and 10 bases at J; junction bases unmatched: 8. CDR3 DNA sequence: TGTGCCAGCAGTGATGTTAGCGGGGGGGCCCGGGAGCAGTTCTTC. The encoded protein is CASSDVSGGAREQFF.

CDR3 sequence reads: CASSFFDRGDGYTF. CDR3 DNA: TGTGCCAGCAGTTTCTTCGACAGGGGAGATGGCTACACCTTC. The V call is TRBV27, the J call TRBJ1-2; TRBD1 matches 8 bases. This CDR3 has 14 amino acids. Germline-derived CDR1 and CDR2 are MNHEY and SMNVEV (reference sequence). V gave up 3 bases and J gave up 6 bases; unmatched junction bases: 6.

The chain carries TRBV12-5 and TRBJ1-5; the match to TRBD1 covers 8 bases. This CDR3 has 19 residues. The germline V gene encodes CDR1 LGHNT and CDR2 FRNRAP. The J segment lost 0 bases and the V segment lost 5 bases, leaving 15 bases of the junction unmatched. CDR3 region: CASGIQHGTGLYSNQPQHF. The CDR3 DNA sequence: TGTGCTAGTGGTATACAACACGGGACAGGCCTCTATAGCAATCAGCCCCAGCATTTT.

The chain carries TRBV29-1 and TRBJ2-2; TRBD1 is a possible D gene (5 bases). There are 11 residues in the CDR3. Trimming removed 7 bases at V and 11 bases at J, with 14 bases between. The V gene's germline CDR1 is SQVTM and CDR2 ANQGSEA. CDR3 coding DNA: TGCAGCGGCCGGCAGGGTAGAGAGCTGTTTTTT. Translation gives CSGRQGRELFF.

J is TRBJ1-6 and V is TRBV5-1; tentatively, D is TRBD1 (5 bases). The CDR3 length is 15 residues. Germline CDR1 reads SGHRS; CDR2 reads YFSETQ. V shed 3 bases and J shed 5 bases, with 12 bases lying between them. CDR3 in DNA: TGCGCCAGCAGCTCAAGCCCCAGGGATAATTCACCCCTCCACTTT. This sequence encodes CASSSSPRDNSPLHF. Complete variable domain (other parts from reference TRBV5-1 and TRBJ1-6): KAGVTQTPRYLIKTRGQQVTLSCSPISGHRSVSWYQQTPGQGLQFLFEYFSETQRNKGNFPGRFSGRQFSNSRSEMNVSTLELGDSALYLCASSSSPRDNSPLHFGNGTRLTVT.

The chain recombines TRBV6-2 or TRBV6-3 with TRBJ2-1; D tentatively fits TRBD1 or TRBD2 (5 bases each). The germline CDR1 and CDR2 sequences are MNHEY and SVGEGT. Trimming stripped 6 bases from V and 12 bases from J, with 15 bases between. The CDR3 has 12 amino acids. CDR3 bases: TGTGCCAGCAGCCTCCCCGGGGCAGGGCAGTTCTTC. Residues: CASSLPGAGQFF.

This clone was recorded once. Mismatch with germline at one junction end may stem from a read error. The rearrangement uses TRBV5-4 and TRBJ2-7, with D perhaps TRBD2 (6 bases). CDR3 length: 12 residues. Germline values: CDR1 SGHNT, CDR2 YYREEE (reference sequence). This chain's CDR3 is CASSLVRESNTF. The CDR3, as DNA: TGTGCCAGCAGCTTGGTCCGGGAGAGCAACACCTTC.

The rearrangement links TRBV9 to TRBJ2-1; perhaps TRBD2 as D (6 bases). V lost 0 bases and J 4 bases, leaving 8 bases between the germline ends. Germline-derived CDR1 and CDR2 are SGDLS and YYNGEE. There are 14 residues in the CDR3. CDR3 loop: CASSVGGVYNEQFF. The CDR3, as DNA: TGTGCCAGCAGCGTAGGGGGGGTATACAATGAGCAGTTCTTC.

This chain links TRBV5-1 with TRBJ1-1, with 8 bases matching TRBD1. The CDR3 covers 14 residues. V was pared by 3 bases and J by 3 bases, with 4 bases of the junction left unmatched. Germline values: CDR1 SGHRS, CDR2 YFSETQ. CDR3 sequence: CASSSQGGYTEAFF. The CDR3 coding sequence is TGCGCCAGCAGCTCACAGGGGGGTTACACTGAAGCTTTCTTT.

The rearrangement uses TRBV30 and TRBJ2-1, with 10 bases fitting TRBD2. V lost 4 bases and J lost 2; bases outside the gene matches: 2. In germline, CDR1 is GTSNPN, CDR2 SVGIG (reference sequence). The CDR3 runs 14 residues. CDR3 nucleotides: TGTGCCTGGACAAGCGGGGGGGCCTACAATGAGCAGTTCTTC. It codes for CAWTSGGAYNEQFF.

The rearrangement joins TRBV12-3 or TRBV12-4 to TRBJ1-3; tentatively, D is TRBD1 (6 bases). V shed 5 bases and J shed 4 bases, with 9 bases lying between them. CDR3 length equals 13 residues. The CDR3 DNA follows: TGTGCCAGCAGTGGACAGTTCGGAAACACCATATATTTT. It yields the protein CASSGQFGNTIYF.

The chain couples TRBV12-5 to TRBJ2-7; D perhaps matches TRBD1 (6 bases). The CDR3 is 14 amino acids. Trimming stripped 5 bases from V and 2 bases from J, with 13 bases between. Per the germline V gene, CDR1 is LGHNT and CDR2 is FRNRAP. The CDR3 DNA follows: TGTGCTAGTGGTCACAGGGTAGTAACCTACGAGCAGTACTTC. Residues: CASGHRVVTYEQYF.

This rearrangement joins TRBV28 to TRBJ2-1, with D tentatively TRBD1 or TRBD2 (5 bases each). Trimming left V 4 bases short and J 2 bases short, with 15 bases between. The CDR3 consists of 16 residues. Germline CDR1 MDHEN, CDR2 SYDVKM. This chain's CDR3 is CASSSPRDPTYNEQFF. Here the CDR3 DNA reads TGTGCCAGCAGTTCCCCCCGGGACCCCACCTACAATGAGCAGTTCTTC.

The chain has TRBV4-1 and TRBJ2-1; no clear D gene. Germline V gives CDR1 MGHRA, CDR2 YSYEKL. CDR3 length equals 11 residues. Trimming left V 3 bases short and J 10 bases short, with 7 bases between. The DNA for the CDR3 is TGCGCCAGCAGCCAGACACAAGAGCAGTTCTTC. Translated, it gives CASSQTQEQFF.

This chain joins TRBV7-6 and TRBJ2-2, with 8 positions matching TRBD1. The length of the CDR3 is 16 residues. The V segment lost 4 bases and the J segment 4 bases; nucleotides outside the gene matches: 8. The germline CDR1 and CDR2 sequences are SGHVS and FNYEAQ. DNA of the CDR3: TGTGCCAGCAGCTACGCCGGGACAGGATCCACCGGGGAGCTGTTTTTT. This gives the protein CASSYAGTGSTGELFF.

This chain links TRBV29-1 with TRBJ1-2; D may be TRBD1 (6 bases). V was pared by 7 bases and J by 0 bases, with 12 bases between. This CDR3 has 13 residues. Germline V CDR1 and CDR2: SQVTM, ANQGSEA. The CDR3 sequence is CSATGIPNYGYTF. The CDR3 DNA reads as TGCAGCGCAACAGGGATCCCTAACTATGGCTACACCTTC.

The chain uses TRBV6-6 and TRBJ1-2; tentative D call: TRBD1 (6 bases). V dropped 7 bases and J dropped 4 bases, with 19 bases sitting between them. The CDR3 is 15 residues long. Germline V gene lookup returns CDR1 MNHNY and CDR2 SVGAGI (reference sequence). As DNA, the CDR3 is TGTGCCAGCAATTTTGGGGGGGCGCTGAGCTATGGCTACACCTTC. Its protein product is CASNFGGALSYGYTF.

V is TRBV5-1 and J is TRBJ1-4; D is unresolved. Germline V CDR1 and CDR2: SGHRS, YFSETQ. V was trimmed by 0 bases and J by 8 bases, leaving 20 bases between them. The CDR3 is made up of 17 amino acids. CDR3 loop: CASSLEGPHLAYEKLFF. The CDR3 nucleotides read TGCGCCAGCAGCTTGGAGGGCCCCCACCTGGCTTACGAAAAACTGTTTTTT.

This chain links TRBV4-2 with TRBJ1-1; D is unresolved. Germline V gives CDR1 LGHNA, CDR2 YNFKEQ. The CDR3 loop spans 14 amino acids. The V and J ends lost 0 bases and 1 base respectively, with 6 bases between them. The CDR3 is CASSQDMGNTEAFF. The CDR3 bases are TGTGCCAGCAGCCAAGATATGGGGAACACTGAAGCTTTCTTT.

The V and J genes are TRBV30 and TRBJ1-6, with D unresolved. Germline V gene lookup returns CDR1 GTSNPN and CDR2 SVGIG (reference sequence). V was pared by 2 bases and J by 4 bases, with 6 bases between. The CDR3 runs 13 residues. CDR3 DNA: TGTGCCTGGAGTAATGATTATAATTCACCCCTCCACTTT. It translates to CAWSNDYNSPLHF.

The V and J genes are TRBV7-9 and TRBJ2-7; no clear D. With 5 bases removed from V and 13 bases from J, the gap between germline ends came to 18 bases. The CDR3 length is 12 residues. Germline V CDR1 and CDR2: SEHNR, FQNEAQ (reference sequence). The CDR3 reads CASSDERIRGYF. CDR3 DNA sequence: TGTGCCAGCAGCGACGAGAGGATCCGAGGTTACTTC.

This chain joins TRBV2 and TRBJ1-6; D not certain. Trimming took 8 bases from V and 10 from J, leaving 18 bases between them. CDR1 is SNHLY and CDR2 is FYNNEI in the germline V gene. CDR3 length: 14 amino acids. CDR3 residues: CASSRAERGSPLHF. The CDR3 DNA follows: TGTGCCAGCTCCCGGGCGGAGCGAGGGTCACCCCTCCACTTT.